A selection of T cell receptor beta chains follows, all from one sample in a study of CD8 T cells in ankylosing spondylitis. TCRdb fed the 5' RACE reads into MiXCR, producing one record per CDR3 protein. Here the sample spans about 840,000 distinct CDR3 sequences, about 12% being singletons. Specimen: blood, either unsorted or a sorted T cell fraction (not recorded which). The receptors shown here come from a male donor with ankylosing spondylitis. Each CDR3 is given with its conserved first and last residue. Each record gives: clone size, V gene, J gene, D gene, CDR3 protein, CDR3 DNA. The D gene is left open where the match is weak. The size of a clone is reported for some rows only, either as once, few or many, or as a class for expanded clones.

abundance: NA
v_gene: TRBV15
j_gene: TRBJ2-1
d_gene: TRBD2
CDR3aa: CATSRLGAGVGVWDNEQFF
CDR3nt: TGTGCCACCAGCAGATTAGGAGCGGGGGTTGGGGTTTGGGACAATGAGCAGTTCTTC

abundance: few
v_gene: TRBV6-2/TRBV6-3
j_gene: TRBJ1-4
d_gene: TRBD1
CDR3aa: CASSNRGAEKLFF
CDR3nt: TGTGCCAGCAGTAACAGGGGAGCGGAAAAACTGTTTTTT

abundance: few
v_gene: TRBV20-1
j_gene: TRBJ2-3
d_gene: NA
CDR3aa: CSALRAVPGSTQYF
CDR3nt: TGCAGTGCTCTACGGGCGGTCCCAGGGTCGACGCAGTATTTT

abundance: NA
v_gene: TRBV20-1
j_gene: TRBJ2-3
d_gene: NA
CDR3aa: CSARYEVGTDTQYF
CDR3nt: TGCAGTGCTAGATATGAAGTTGGCACAGATACGCAGTATTTT

abundance: NA
v_gene: TRBV29-1
j_gene: TRBJ2-3
d_gene: NA
CDR3aa: CSVGGVVDTQYF
CDR3nt: TGCAGCGTTGGCGGGGTAGTAGATACGCAGTATTTT

abundance: few
v_gene: TRBV20-1
j_gene: TRBJ2-3
d_gene: NA
CDR3aa: CSARGPWGDTQYF
CDR3nt: TGCAGTGCTAGAGGCCCTTGGGGGGATACGCAGTATTTT

abundance: few
v_gene: TRBV9
j_gene: TRBJ2-5
d_gene: NA
CDR3aa: CASSPDRLQETQYF
CDR3nt: TGTGCCAGCAGCCCGGACAGATTGCAAGAGACCCAGTACTTC

abundance: few
v_gene: TRBV20-1
j_gene: TRBJ2-3
d_gene: NA
CDR3aa: CSEGTDSTDTQYF
CDR3nt: TGCAGTGAGGGCACCGACAGCACAGATACGCAGTATTTT

abundance: few
v_gene: TRBV20-1
j_gene: TRBJ2-7
d_gene: NA
CDR3aa: CSARDGTLQQYF
CDR3nt: TGCAGTGCTAGAGATGGGACACTCCAGCAGTACTTC

abundance: few
v_gene: TRBV6-1
j_gene: TRBJ1-4
d_gene: NA
CDR3aa: CASRDSLAKKLFF
CDR3nt: TGTGCCAGCAGAGACAGCCTAGCGAAAAAACTGTTTTTT

abundance: few
v_gene: TRBV6-1
j_gene: TRBJ2-3
d_gene: TRBD2
CDR3aa: CASRPRSGGPADTQYF
CDR3nt: TGTGCCAGCAGACCTCGTAGCGGGGGCCCCGCAGATACGCAGTATTTT

abundance: many
v_gene: TRBV7-9
j_gene: TRBJ2-7
d_gene: NA
CDR3aa: CASTTPPSYEQYF
CDR3nt: TGTGCCAGCACGACGCCGCCTTCCTACGAGCAGTACTTC

abundance: few
v_gene: TRBV28
j_gene: TRBJ1-5
d_gene: TRBD1
CDR3aa: CASTRQGALSNQPQHF
CDR3nt: TGTGCCAGCACCCGACAGGGGGCTTTGAGCAATCAGCCCCAGCATTTT

abundance: few
v_gene: TRBV10-3
j_gene: TRBJ2-1
d_gene: TRBD2
CDR3aa: CAIKLASSYNEQFF
CDR3nt: TGTGCCATCAAACTAGCGAGCTCCTACAATGAGCAGTTCTTC

abundance: NA
v_gene: TRBV29-1
j_gene: TRBJ2-5
d_gene: NA
CDR3aa: CSGATGLQETQYF
CDR3nt: TGCAGCGGGGCGACAGGCCTTCAAGAGACCCAGTACTTC

abundance: NA
v_gene: TRBV7-2
j_gene: TRBJ2-6
d_gene: NA
CDR3aa: CASSEGGPGANVLTF
CDR3nt: TGTGCCAGCAGCGAAGGGGGGCCTGGGGCCAACGTCCTGACTTTC

abundance: few
v_gene: TRBV6-5
j_gene: TRBJ2-7
d_gene: NA
CDR3aa: CASSYSPGRAYEQYF
CDR3nt: TGTGCCAGCAGTTACAGCCCGGGCCGAGCCTACGAGCAGTACTTC

abundance: NA
v_gene: TRBV24-1
j_gene: TRBJ2-3
d_gene: TRBD2
CDR3aa: CATSDSHGTSGSLDTQYF
CDR3nt: TGTGCCACCAGTGATTCCCACGGGACTAGCGGGAGTCTGGATACGCAGTATTTT

abundance: NA
v_gene: TRBV20-1
j_gene: TRBJ2-3
d_gene: NA
CDR3aa: CSARDGPDTQYF
CDR3nt: TGCAGTGCTAGAGATGGCCCAGATACGCAGTATTTT

abundance: NA
v_gene: TRBV5-6
j_gene: TRBJ1-2
d_gene: NA
CDR3aa: CASSLPRGGLSYGYTF
CDR3nt: TGTGCCAGCAGCCTGCCACGTGGGGGGCTGAGCTATGGCTACACCTTC

abundance: few
v_gene: TRBV9
j_gene: TRBJ2-5
d_gene: TRBD1
CDR3aa: CASSVGGTGAGETQYF
CDR3nt: TGTGCCAGCAGCGTAGGGGGGACAGGGGCCGGAGAGACCCAGTACTTC

abundance: NA
v_gene: TRBV15
j_gene: TRBJ1-2
d_gene: TRBD1
CDR3aa: CATSARQGARRNYGYTF
CDR3nt: TGTGCCACCAGCGCGAGACAGGGGGCTCGAAGGAACTATGGCTACACCTTC

abundance: few
v_gene: TRBV5-1
j_gene: TRBJ2-1
d_gene: NA
CDR3aa: CASSPLRVGYNEQFF
CDR3nt: TGCGCCAGCAGCCCCCTGAGGGTCGGATACAATGAGCAGTTCTTC

abundance: NA
v_gene: TRBV20-1
j_gene: TRBJ2-1
d_gene: TRBD2
CDR3aa: CSGLAGGREQFF
CDR3nt: TGCAGTGGACTAGCGGGAGGGCGTGAGCAGTTCTTC

abundance: NA
v_gene: TRBV11-1
j_gene: TRBJ2-1
d_gene: TRBD2
CDR3aa: CASSRILAGGGNEQFF
CDR3nt: TGTGCCAGCAGCAGAATCCTAGCGGGAGGGGGCAATGAGCAGTTCTTC

abundance: NA
v_gene: TRBV18
j_gene: TRBJ2-7
d_gene: NA
CDR3aa: CASSPAAGYEQYF
CDR3nt: TGTGCCAGCTCACCAGCAGCCGGGTACGAGCAGTACTTC

abundance: few
v_gene: TRBV4-1
j_gene: TRBJ1-5
d_gene: NA
CDR3aa: CASSRVGVNSNQPQHF
CDR3nt: TGCGCCAGCAGCCGAGTCGGAGTAAATAGCAATCAGCCCCAGCATTTT

abundance: few
v_gene: TRBV2
j_gene: TRBJ2-7
d_gene: NA
CDR3aa: CASAGPRTAYEQYF
CDR3nt: TGTGCCAGTGCCGGGCCCCGGACCGCCTACGAGCAGTACTTC

abundance: NA
v_gene: TRBV20-1
j_gene: TRBJ1-1
d_gene: NA
CDR3aa: CSARGQGWYTEAFF
CDR3nt: TGCAGTGCTAGGGGGCAGGGTTGGTACACTGAAGCTTTCTTT

abundance: few
v_gene: TRBV18
j_gene: TRBJ2-7
d_gene: TRBD2
CDR3aa: CASSPRLSGGAYEQYF
CDR3nt: TGTGCCAGCTCACCAAGACTTAGCGGGGGGGCATACGAGCAGTACTTC

abundance: NA
v_gene: TRBV20-1
j_gene: TRBJ2-5
d_gene: TRBD2
CDR3aa: CSPDAGGMGETQYF
CDR3nt: TGCAGTCCTGATGCGGGAGGGATGGGGGAGACCCAGTACTTC

abundance: NA
v_gene: TRBV7-2
j_gene: TRBJ2-1
d_gene: TRBD2
CDR3aa: CASSPELAETYNEQFF
CDR3nt: TGTGCCAGCAGCCCCGAACTAGCGGAGACCTACAATGAGCAGTTCTTC

abundance: many
v_gene: TRBV11-2
j_gene: TRBJ2-1
d_gene: TRBD2
CDR3aa: CASSWGLAGAAKDNEQFF
CDR3nt: TGTGCCAGCAGCTGGGGACTAGCGGGAGCGGCTAAGGACAATGAGCAGTTCTTC

abundance: NA
v_gene: TRBV24-1
j_gene: TRBJ2-1
d_gene: TRBD2
CDR3aa: CATSDQTSGTLNEQFF
CDR3nt: TGTGCCACCAGTGATCAGACTAGCGGGACCCTCAATGAGCAGTTCTTC

abundance: NA
v_gene: TRBV12-3/TRBV12-4
j_gene: TRBJ1-5
d_gene: NA
CDR3aa: CASSLRQGPGQPQHF
CDR3nt: TGTGCCAGCAGCCTCAGGCAGGGGCCGGGGCAGCCCCAGCATTTT

abundance: NA
v_gene: TRBV10-3
j_gene: TRBJ2-2
d_gene: TRBD1
CDR3aa: CAINRRGTGNTGELFF
CDR3nt: TGTGCCATCAACCGGAGGGGGACAGGGAACACCGGGGAGCTGTTTTTT

abundance: NA
v_gene: TRBV20-1
j_gene: TRBJ2-3
d_gene: TRBD2
CDR3aa: CSAFLLGTSGTADTQYF
CDR3nt: TGCAGTGCCTTCCTATTAGGGACTAGCGGGACGGCAGATACGCAGTATTTT

abundance: few
v_gene: TRBV12-3/TRBV12-4
j_gene: TRBJ2-1
d_gene: TRBD2
CDR3aa: CASTSFVRLAGGSFYNEQFF
CDR3nt: TGTGCCAGCACCAGTTTTGTACGTCTAGCGGGAGGATCCTTCTACAATGAGCAGTTCTTC

abundance: few
v_gene: TRBV7-3
j_gene: TRBJ1-2
d_gene: NA
CDR3aa: CASSLIPRVAGTHQGYTF
CDR3nt: TGTGCCAGCAGCTTAATCCCTCGGGTGGCAGGGACCCATCAGGGCTACACCTTC

abundance: many
v_gene: TRBV5-1
j_gene: TRBJ1-1
d_gene: NA
CDR3aa: CASSLRLVDTEAFF
CDR3nt: TGCGCCAGCAGCTTGCGACTCGTAGATACTGAAGCTTTCTTT

abundance: NA
v_gene: TRBV27
j_gene: TRBJ2-1
d_gene: TRBD2
CDR3aa: CASNGRERSYNEQFF
CDR3nt: TGTGCCAGCAATGGGAGGGAGAGGTCCTACAATGAGCAGTTCTTC

abundance: many
v_gene: TRBV20-1
j_gene: TRBJ1-1
d_gene: NA
CDR3aa: CSASKRGPGNTEAFF
CDR3nt: TGCAGTGCTAGCAAGAGGGGCCCTGGAAACACTGAAGCTTTCTTT

abundance: many
v_gene: TRBV28
j_gene: TRBJ2-7
d_gene: TRBD1
CDR3aa: CASSSGQGGSYEQYF
CDR3nt: TGTGCCAGCAGTTCAGGACAGGGAGGATCCTACGAGCAGTACTTC

abundance: many
v_gene: TRBV18
j_gene: TRBJ2-7
d_gene: NA
CDR3aa: CASSTRISEQYF
CDR3nt: TGTGCCAGCTCGACCCGGATTTCCGAGCAGTACTTC

abundance: many
v_gene: TRBV5-6
j_gene: TRBJ2-5
d_gene: NA
CDR3aa: CASSLAYPAQETQYF
CDR3nt: TGTGCCAGCAGCTTGGCATACCCGGCCCAAGAGACCCAGTACTTC

abundance: many
v_gene: TRBV29-1
j_gene: TRBJ2-2
d_gene: TRBD1
CDR3aa: CSARTGTGELFF
CDR3nt: TGCAGCGCTCGGACAGGGACCGGGGAGCTGTTTTTT

abundance: NA
v_gene: TRBV20-1
j_gene: TRBJ2-3
d_gene: NA
CDR3aa: CSASGIPKDTQYF
CDR3nt: TGCAGTGCTAGCGGGATCCCGAAAGATACGCAGTATTTT

abundance: many
v_gene: TRBV7-2
j_gene: TRBJ2-2
d_gene: NA
CDR3aa: CASSLSAGQTGELFF
CDR3nt: TGTGCCAGCAGCTTATCTGCAGGGCAGACCGGGGAGCTGTTTTTT

abundance: NA
v_gene: TRBV2
j_gene: TRBJ2-5
d_gene: TRBD1
CDR3aa: CASRLGQGQETQYF
CDR3nt: TGTGCCAGCAGGCTCGGACAGGGACAAGAGACCCAGTACTTC